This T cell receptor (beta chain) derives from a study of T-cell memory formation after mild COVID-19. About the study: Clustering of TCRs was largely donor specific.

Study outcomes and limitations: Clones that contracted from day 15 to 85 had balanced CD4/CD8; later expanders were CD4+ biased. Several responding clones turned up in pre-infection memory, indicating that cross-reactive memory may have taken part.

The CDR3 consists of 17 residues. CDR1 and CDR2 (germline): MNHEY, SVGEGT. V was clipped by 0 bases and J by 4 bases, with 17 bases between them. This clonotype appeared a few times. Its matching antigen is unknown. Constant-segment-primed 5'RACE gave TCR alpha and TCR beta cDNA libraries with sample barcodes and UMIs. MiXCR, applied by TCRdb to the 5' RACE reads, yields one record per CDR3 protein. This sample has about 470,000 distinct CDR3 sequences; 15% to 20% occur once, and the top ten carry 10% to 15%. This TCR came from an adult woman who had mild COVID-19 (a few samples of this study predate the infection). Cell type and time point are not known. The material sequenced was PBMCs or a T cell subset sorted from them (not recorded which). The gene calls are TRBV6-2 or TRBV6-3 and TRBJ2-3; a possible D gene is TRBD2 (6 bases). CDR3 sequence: CASSYSGIGDLADTQYF. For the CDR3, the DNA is TGTGCCAGCAGTTACTCCGGGATCGGGGACTTAGCAGATACGCAGTATTTT.